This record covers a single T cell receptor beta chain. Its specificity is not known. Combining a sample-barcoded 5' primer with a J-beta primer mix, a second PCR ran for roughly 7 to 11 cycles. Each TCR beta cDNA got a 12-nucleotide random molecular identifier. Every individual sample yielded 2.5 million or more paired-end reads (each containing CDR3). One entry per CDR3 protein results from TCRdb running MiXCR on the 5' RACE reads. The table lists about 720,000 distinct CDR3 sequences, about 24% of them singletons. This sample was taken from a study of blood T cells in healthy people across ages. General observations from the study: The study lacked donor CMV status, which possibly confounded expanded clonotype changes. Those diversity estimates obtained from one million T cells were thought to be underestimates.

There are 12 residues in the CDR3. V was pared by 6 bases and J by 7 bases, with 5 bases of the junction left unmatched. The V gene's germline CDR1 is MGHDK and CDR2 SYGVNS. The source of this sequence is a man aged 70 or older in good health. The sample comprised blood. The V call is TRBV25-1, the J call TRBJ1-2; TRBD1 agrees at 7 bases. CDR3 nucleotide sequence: TGTGCCAGCAGGGGACAGTGGGGTGGCTACACCTTC. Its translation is CASRGQWGGYTF.